This is a list of T cell receptor beta chains from one sample in a study of cytomegalovirus exposure and HLA in healthy donors. The assay was immunoSEQ multiplex PCR, and TCRdb's table has in-frame clones only and misses some. This table holds 100,000 or so clones, roughly three fifths found once. Source material: PBMCs. These receptors all come from a human donor in good health. Each CDR3 is given without its conserved first and last residue. Each record gives: V gene, clone size, CDR3 protein. Rows give clone size only sometimes, using once, few, many, or a class for an expanded clone.

>TRBV30|NA
AWSGGHTTEAF
>TRBV9|NA
ASSVDSLAGVLHEQY
>TRBV5-1|NA
ASSLRVAATRDTEAF
>TRBV7-2|NA
ASSLTSAHGGSYEQY
>TRBV10-3|NA
AISDRGYEQY
>TRBV5-1|NA
ASSLGAAPTDTQY
>TRBV7-8|NA
ASSRTSGSRTQY
>TRBV6-5|NA
ASTSRGSSYNEQF
>TRBV27|NA
ASSLLGEWETQY
>TRBV5-8|NA
ASDRGLALFSGELF
>TRBV7-9|NA
ASSLRGLDGELF
>TRBV6-1|few
ASSPRTGAGYT